This section outlines one T cell receptor beta chain sequence together with its context. This clonotype was detected ten times or more. What this receptor recognizes is not known. Base qualities are not recorded, but no much larger clone differs from it by a single base. The record originates from a study of T-cell reconstitution after alpha-beta-depleted transplantation in children (dated by TCRdb to 2016 to 2017). Study-level background: T-cell immune reconstitution after TCRalphabeta/CD19-depleted allogeneic hematopoietic cell transplantation in children was quantitatively tracked in the study by means of TCR repertoire profiling.

Library method: PCR. Sequencer: Illumina HiSeq 2500. TCR libraries were prepared with molecular barcoding, using unique molecular identifiers to normalize TCRbeta repertoire quantification. TCRdb reprocessing: public reads trimmed at Q25 with fastp, clones called with MiXCR, in-frame beta chains kept. CDR3 protein duplicates are merged, each entry listing the most common genes and DNA. The sample table holds approximately 170,000 distinct CDR3 sequences, of which around 10% were seen once. About 12% of the sample belongs to the ten largest clones. What the research found in general, with its limitations: About two months after transplant, the apparently early recovery of alphabetaT-cell counts reportedly depended on just several hundred clones that had expanded rapidly and came from non-depleted graft cells. In some patients, high TCRbeta diversity at day 60 was attributed to recipient T cells and intrathymic progenitors that had survived conditioning. Over subsequent months, a decline in hyperexpanded clone frequencies was noted, and after one year, T-cell counts and TCRbeta diversity were mostly ascribed to newly produced T cells.

This specimen's treatment or condition label, per the study, means: allogeneic hematopoietic cell transplantation with graft depleted of TCRalphabeta T cells and CD19 B cells. The children who served as transplant recipients had been given grafts of TCRalphabeta/CD19-depleted allogeneic hematopoietic cells. The germline V gene yields SGHRS for CDR1 and YFSETQ for CDR2. The CDR3, from cysteine to phenylalanine, totals 14 residues. The read is trimmed to its CDR3 DNA, 42 bases read in frame from base 1. A distance of 15 bases separates the germline ends of V and J, which lose 4 bases and 6 bases respectively.

The TCR sequence derives from a boy aged 2 to 10 with acute myeloid leukemia, due to receive a stem cell transplant. The rearrangement combines TRBV5-1 with TRBJ2-3, and perhaps TRBD2 as D gene, on 6 matching bases. This sample comprised PBMCs, obtained before TCRalphabeta/CD19-depleted stem cell transplant. The sequenced DNA: TGCGCCAGCAGCCGGGACCGGAGCGGGGATACGCAGTATTTT. Translated, it gives CASSRDRSGDTQYF. With all but the CDR3 taken from the reference TRBV5-1 and TRBJ2-3 genes, the full variable domain is: KAGVTQTPRYLIKTRGQQVTLSCSPISGHRSVSWYQQTPGQGLQFLFEYFSETQRNKGNFPGRFSGRQFSNSRSEMNVSTLELGDSALYLCASSRDRSGDTQYFGPGTRLTVL.